This T cell receptor (beta chain) was observed in a study of control samples from healthy donors and cancer patients. Germline CDR1 and CDR2: SGHDT and YYEEEE. This CDR3 has 15 residues. Trimming cost V 3 bases and J 2 bases; bases outside gene matches: 1. Sequenced by immunoSEQ multiplex PCR; TCRdb stores in-frame clones only, minus some. The sample lists about 61,000 clones, about 90% occurring once. Material: PBMCs. The chain links TRBV5-6 to TRBJ2-7, with 14 nucleotides matching TRBD2. This TCR derives from a man aged 55-75 years with colorectal cancer. The CDR3 loop reads CASSSTSGGAYEQYF. CDR3 in DNA: TGTGCCAGCAGCTCGACTAGCGGGGGGGCCTACGAGCAGTACTTC.